The TCR beta chain described here comes from a study of PD-L1 blockade in urothelial cancer (TCRdb year 2017). At the level of the whole study: Every patient began therapy in 2014 and was given atezolizumab 1,200 mg intravenously every 3 weeks. Durable clinical benefit was defined as progression-free survival longer than 6 months, and TCR features were also tested against progression-free and overall survival. Whole exome sequencing and RNA sequencing of pretreatment tumors were performed alongside TCR sequencing in the same patients. Patients had an ECOG performance status of 0 or 1 and had received between 0 and 3 prior chemotherapy regimens. Fewer than ten patients achieved durable clinical benefit and about 19 did not. About nine tenths of the roughly 29 patients were identified as males with urothelial cancer of bladder origin, and a prior smoking history was reported by 18 of 29 patients. Blood samples gave median yields of around 140,000 T cells and some 80,000 unique TCRs, along with a median clonality of roughly 0.08. Some 30 patients had pretreatment blood TCR-seq, roughly 25 had at least one posttreatment blood collection, and roughly 25 had tumor TCR-seq. The study was an exploratory multi-omic analysis of somatic, immune and clinical correlates of response to PD-L1 blockade with atezolizumab in urothelial cancer. Pretreatment tumor samples, along with matched peripheral blood collected serially before and after atezolizumab treatment, underwent TCR sequencing. Blood samples were analyzed at 3 weeks after treatment start (second dose) and at 6 weeks after treatment start.

The time point label of this sample denotes: pretreatment peripheral blood. A cohort of approximately 31 patients with locally advanced or metastatic urothelial carcinoma, treated at Memorial Sloan Kettering on a trial protocol, was included. Peripheral blood mononuclear cells were collected pretreatment and during treatment, at between 1 and 8 total time points per patient. The Qiagen DNeasy Blood extraction kit was used to purify genomic DNA from total PBMCs and tumor samples. PBMCs were collected pretreatment and during treatment and were isolated and stored as previously described. Study-wide conclusions, independent of this receptor: Because of the small sample size (n ≈ 27) and the many exploratory analyses performed, the results are intended to be regarded as hypothesis-generating. A pretreatment peripheral blood TCR clonality below the median was linked to improved progression-free and overall survival. Among patients with durable benefit, tumor-associated TCR clones showed greater expansion in peripheral blood 3 weeks after treatment started (n of about 21, p = 0.022).

As for this clone: Its recognized antigen is unknown. No base qualities exist here, and no much larger clone lies one base off it.

The CDR3 runs 12 amino acids, cysteine and phenylalanine included. Just the 36-base CDR3 DNA is kept, in frame starting at base 1. For CDR1 and CDR2, the germline V gene (reference sequence) lists GTSNPN and SVGIG. Relative to germline, V is missing 0 bases and J is missing 11 bases, with 0 bases of the junction outside any gene match. Synthetic TCR analog templates were spiked into each PCR to estimate absolute template abundance from read counts. The immunoSEQ assay was used to amplify TCRbeta CDR3 regions from genomic DNA with bias-controlled V and J gene primers. Rearranged TCRbeta segments were sequenced at approximately 20X coverage. The paper's data handling went like this. Clustering was used to correct sequencing errors, and CDR3s were annotated against IMGT so that V, D and J genes could be assigned. Downstream analyses used only productive TCRbeta rearrangements and left out out-of-frame or stop-codon sequences. To compute clonality, Shannon entropy was normalized by the log of the number of unique productive sequences and then subtracted from one. Clones differing between time points or between blood and tumor were identified by Fisher's exact test with Benjamini-Hochberg correction at adjusted p below 0.01. TCRdb stores this immuneACCESS table with in-frame sequences only. Part of the clones is absent; in the studies checked, under half of the shortfall reflects unresolved V genes, and no reason is known for the rest. The V and J calls and clone size are taken from that table; D and trimming were inferred from the DNA. A total of over 45,000 clones appear in this sample, approximately 86% of them only once. In total, the top ten clones hold about 20% of the sample.

This TCR was sampled from a man aged 55 to 70 with urothelial cancer. Sequencing used PBMCs, obtained around atezolizumab (anti-PD-L1) treatment. The chain employs TRBV30 and TRBJ1-6; a stretch of 8 junction bases matches TRBD1. The CDR3 loop reads CAWSVQGAPLHF. The DNA reads TGTGCCTGGAGTGTACAGGGGGCACCCCTCCACTTT.